The clone carrying this T cell receptor beta chain occurred a few times. Using its own MiXCR run on the 5' RACE reads, TCRdb lists one record per CDR3 protein. Of 300,000 to 350,000 distinct CDR3 sequences detected, approximately 19% appear once; the ten largest clones hold over 20%. This entry is derived from a study of T-cell memory formation after mild COVID-19. Germline-derived CDR1 and CDR2 are LGHDT and YNNKEL (reference sequence). The CDR3 spans 13 residues. V was cut by 7 bases and J by 0 bases, with 9 bases left in between. The sequence was obtained from a man aged 18-30 years who had mild COVID-19 (a few samples of this study predate the infection). Cell type and time point are not known. V usage is TRBV3-1 and J usage is TRBJ1-1; D ambiguous. The sequenced sample consisted of PBMCs or a T cell subset sorted from them (not recorded which). The CDR3: CASTDQVNTEAFF. The CDR3 DNA reads as TGTGCCAGCACCGACCAAGTGAACACTGAAGCTTTCTTT.